The 23 T cell receptor beta chains given below trace back to one sample, sequenced in a study of molecular identifiers for immune sequencing clone quantification. TCRdb re-called the PCR reads with MiXCR, one entry per CDR3 protein. The sample lists over 300,000 distinct CDR3 sequences; about 23% were seen once. The source material was naive CD8+ T cells from blood, with Jurkat cell RNA spiked in. Sample subset: FACS-sorted CD8+CD4-CCR7+CD45RA+ naive T cells. The source of these receptors is a human donor in good health. Some libraries in this study had Jurkat cell RNA spiked in.

This clonotype was found once. A single base separates this from a much larger clone, so it may be a read error. Without the conserved terminal phenylalanine or tryptophan, this CDR3 likely stems from a read error. V usage is TRBV29-1 and J usage is TRBJ1-1; D unclear. Between the trimmed V and J ends, which lost 4 bases and 3 bases, there was a span of 9 bases. The CDR3 sequence is 12 residues long. Germline V CDR1 and CDR2: SQVTM, ANQGSEA. CDR3 region: CSVVAEDTEAFL. As DNA, the CDR3 is TGCAGCGTTGTGGCCGAGGACACTGAAGCTTTCCTT.

This clonotype came up a few times. V and J are TRBV7-2 and TRBJ2-3; TRBD2 matches at 16 bases. This CDR3 is 19 amino acids long. J lost 6 bases, V lost 1 base, and 10 bases had no gene match. CDR1 and CDR2 (germline): SGHTA, FQGNSA. The CDR3 sequence is CASSLGPGLAGGYFDTQYF. In DNA, the CDR3 is TGTGCCAGCAGCTTAGGACCGGGACTAGCGGGGGGGTATTTCGATACGCAGTATTTT.

This clonotype was counted between two and nine times. The rearrangement links TRBV20-1 to TRBJ2-7; 7 bases fit TRBD2. Trimming cost V 3 bases and J 4 bases; bases outside gene matches: 9. CDR1 is DFQATT, CDR2 SNEGSKA, per germline (reference sequence). This CDR3 region has 14 residues. The CDR3 spells CSARPRDYRYEQYF. The CDR3 DNA reads as TGCAGTGCTAGGCCCCGGGACTATCGTTACGAGCAGTACTTC.

This clonotype was counted at least ten times. V is TRBV2 and J is TRBJ1-1; D unresolved. With 2 bases removed from V and 0 bases from J, the gap between germline ends came to 7 bases. Per germline, CDR1 SNHLY and CDR2 FYNNEI. The CDR3 loop spans 14 amino acids. The CDR3 spells CASSEPGLNTEAFF. The CDR3 DNA is TGTGCCAGCAGTGAACCGGGTTTGAACACTGAAGCTTTCTTT.

This clonotype turned up a few times. A much larger clone lies a single base off, so this may be a read error. V is TRBV28 and J is TRBJ2-6; D ambiguous. This CDR3 region has 14 residues. The V end was cut by 3 bases, the J end by 2 bases, with 5 bases between. Germline CDR1 and CDR2: MDHEN and SYDVKM. The CDR3 nucleotides are TGTGCCAGCAGTTTGACGGCTGGGGCCAACGTCCTGACTTTC. It specifies CASSLTAGANVLTF.

This clonotype occurred a few times. The chain joins TRBV7-8 to TRBJ2-5; the match to TRBD1 covers 8 bases. The CDR3 spans 17 residues. Per the germline V gene, CDR1 is SGHVS and CDR2 is FQNEAQ. The ends lost 6 bases at V and 5 bases at J; junction bases unmatched: 17. The CDR3 protein is CASSSRLLGQDFETQYF. The CDR3 DNA follows: TGTGCCAGCAGTTCCAGGCTCCTGGGACAGGACTTTGAGACCCAGTACTTC.

A note on this clonotype: A much more abundant neighbour one base away suggests this may be a read error. This sequence joins TRBV7-6 and TRBJ1-1; a weak D match, TRBD1 (6 bases). V was trimmed by 5 bases and J by 5 bases, leaving 15 bases between them. The CDR3 sequence is 14 residues long. The germline CDR1 and CDR2 sequences are SGHVS and FNYEAQ. CDR3 protein: CASSPGGSGTEAFF. The CDR3 DNA reads TGTGCCAGCAGCCCGGGGGGCTCGGGTACTGAAGCTTTCTTT. Combining the CDR3 with reference TRBV7-6 and TRBJ1-1 gives the whole variable domain GAGVSQSPRYKVTKRGQDVALRCDPISGHVSLYWYRQALGQGPEFLTYFNYEAQQDKSGLPNDRFSAERPEGSISTLTIQRTEQRDSAMYRCASSPGGSGTEAFFGQGTRLTVV.

This clonotype was seen a handful of times. This CDR3 is CASSSRLAPSNEQYF. CDR3 DNA sequence: TGTGCCAGCAGCTCCAGACTAGCCCCCTCTAACGAGCAGTACTTC. The chain recombines TRBV7-9 with TRBJ2-7, with 7 bases fitting TRBD2. The germline CDR1 and CDR2 sequences are SEHNR and FQNEAQ (reference sequence). This CDR3 has 15 residues. V shed 4 bases, J shed 5 bases, and the junction held 11 bases outside the gene matches.

Details on this clonotype: The junction departs from germline at one end; a sequencing error may be responsible. The chain links TRBV7-9 to TRBJ2-3; 7 nucleotides align to TRBD2. The CDR3 contains 15 residues. From germline, CDR1 is SEHNR and CDR2 FQNEAQ (reference sequence). The CDR3 DNA reads TGTGCCAGCAGCTTAATGGCGGGGGAGACAGATACGCGGTATTTT. Protein sequence: CASSLMAGETDTRYF.

This clonotype was counted between two and nine times. DNA for the CDR3: TGTGCCACCAGTGATCGGGTCCATGAGCAGTTCTTC. Its protein product is CATSDRVHEQFF. The rearrangement links TRBV24-1 to TRBJ2-1; no firm D call. The V end was cut by 3 bases, the J end by 8 bases, with 7 bases between. The CDR3 runs 12 residues. Germline lookup yields CDR1 KGHDR and CDR2 SFDVKD.

This clonotype was recorded only once. A much larger clone lies a single base off, so this may be a read error. V is TRBV5-1 and J is TRBJ1-2, with D possibly TRBD1 on 6 matching bases. The V end lost 4 bases, the J end lost 0 bases, and 13 bases lay between the germline ends. The CDR3 runs 15 residues. Germline CDR1 and CDR2: SGHRS and YFSETQ. CDR3 in DNA: TGCGCCAGCAGCCCGACCGACAGGTCTAACTATGGCTACACCTTC. Translating gives CASSPTDRSNYGYTF. Together with reference TRBV5-1 and TRBJ1-2, the CDR3 gives the full variable domain: KAGVTQTPRYLIKTRGQQVTLSCSPISGHRSVSWYQQTPGQGLQFLFEYFSETQRNKGNFPGRFSGRQFSNSRSEMNVSTLELGDSALYLCASSPTDRSNYGYTFGSGTRLTVV.

A few counts support this clonotype. The rearrangement joins TRBV6-2 or TRBV6-3 to TRBJ2-7, with D possibly matching TRBD2 (6 bases). V shed 2 bases and J shed 3 bases, with 8 bases lying between them. CDR1 and CDR2 from the germline V gene are MNHEY and SVGEGT. The CDR3 extends over 13 amino acids. CDR3 sequence (DNA): TGTGCCAGCAGTTACGCGGGGATCTACGAGCAGTACTTC. It encodes CASSYAGIYEQYF.

This clonotype was seen repeatedly, ten times or more. V and J are TRBV13 and TRBJ2-5, with TRBD1 matching 10 bases. The germline V gene has CDR1 PRHDT and CDR2 FYEKMQ (reference sequence). The CDR3 totals 15 residues. Germline trimming cut 1 base from V and 3 bases from J; bases unmatched to any gene: 2. CDR3 in DNA: TGTGCCAGCAGCTTAGCGGGACAGGGGAAAGAGACCCAGTACTTC. Its translation is CASSLAGQGKETQYF.

This clonotype was seen ten or more times. This chain joins TRBV20-1 and TRBJ1-1, with D possibly matching TRBD1 (5 bases). Germline CDR1 and CDR2: DFQATT and SNEGSKA (reference sequence). V was cut by 5 bases and J by 1 base, with 8 bases left in between. This CDR3 comprises 12 residues. The CDR3 DNA reads as TGCAGTGCTTCCACAGGGAACACTGAAGCTTTCTTT. This gives the protein CSASTGNTEAFF.

This chain links TRBV5-5 with TRBJ2-1; D is uncertain. The ends were cut back, 2 bases at V and 3 bases at J, with 12 bases in the middle. The CDR3 runs to 15 residues. Looked up from germline, CDR1 is SGHKS and CDR2 is YYEKEE (reference sequence). The CDR3 loop is CASSFSPGGYNEQFF. The CDR3, as DNA: TGTGCCAGCAGCTTTTCCCCTGGTGGCTACAATGAGCAGTTCTTC.

A few counts support this clonotype. The chain couples TRBV11-2 to TRBJ2-7; D gene unclear. This CDR3 region has 13 residues. The germline V gene encodes CDR1 SGHAT and CDR2 FQNNGV. Trimming took off 5 bases at V and 2 bases at J, with 10 bases between the two ends. This chain's CDR3 is CASSLSAAYEQYF. Written as DNA, the CDR3 is TGTGCCAGCAGCCTGAGTGCGGCCTACGAGCAGTACTTC.

Many counts were recorded for this clonotype. CDR3 protein: CAWSEGNYGYTF. In DNA, the CDR3 is TGTGCCTGGAGTGAAGGGAACTATGGCTACACCTTC. J is TRBJ1-2 and V is TRBV30, with D unresolved. There are 12 residues in the CDR3. In germline, CDR1 is GTSNPN, CDR2 SVGIG (reference sequence). Trimming removed 1 base at V and 2 bases at J, with 5 bases between.

This chain uses TRBV6-2 or TRBV6-3 with TRBJ2-6, with TRBD1 matching over 7 bases. Germline V gene data show CDR1 as MNHEY and CDR2 as SVGEGT. CDR3 length equals 17 residues. With 2 bases clipped from V and 0 bases from J, the junction kept 4 bases outside the gene matches. The CDR3 here is CASSYETGDSGANVLTF. The CDR3 bases are TGTGCCAGCAGTTACGAAACAGGGGACTCTGGGGCCAACGTCCTGACTTTC.

A few counts support this clonotype. The genes are TRBV7-9 and TRBJ2-1, with D perhaps TRBD1 (5 bases). Germline CDR1 SEHNR, CDR2 FQNEAQ (reference sequence). The CDR3 has 18 amino acids. The V end lost 4 bases, the J end lost 4 bases, and 23 bases lay between the germline ends. The CDR3 nucleotides are TGTGCCAGCAGCTCAACGATCACCTGGCAGGGTTCTTACAATGAGCAGTTCTTC. Residues: CASSSTITWQGSYNEQFF.

In its sample, this clonotype was seen many times. This chain uses TRBV7-2 with TRBJ1-1; 8 nucleotides align to TRBD1. The ends lost 5 bases at V and 12 bases at J; junction bases unmatched: 5. The germline CDR1 and CDR2 sequences are SGHTA and FQGNSA. The CDR3 sequence is 11 residues long. DNA of the CDR3: TGTGCCAGCAGCACCGGACAGGGCCCTTTCTTT. Translation: CASSTGQGPFF.

The V and J genes are TRBV29-1 and TRBJ1-2, with D hard to call. With 2 bases removed from V and 4 bases from J, the gap between germline ends came to 8 bases. Germline V lookup: CDR1 SQVTM, CDR2 ANQGSEA. The CDR3 has 12 residues. The CDR3 DNA sequence: TGCAGCGTTGAAAGAGAATCCTATGGCTACACCTTC. Its protein product is CSVERESYGYTF. Variable domain in full (rest from reference TRBV29-1 and TRBJ1-2): SAVISQKPSRDICQRGTSLTIQCQVDSQVTMMFWYRQQPGQSLTLIATANQGSEATYESGFVIDKFPISRPNLTFSTLTVSNMSPEDSSIYLCSVERESYGYTFGSGTRLTVV.

This clonotype was recorded many times. The V and J genes are TRBV29-1 and TRBJ2-3; D is uncertain. The length of the CDR3 is 13 residues. Germline V gene sequence: CDR1 SQVTM, CDR2 ANQGSEA. Trimming removed 7 bases from V and 0 bases from J, with 11 bases in between. The CDR3 loop reads CSDQLFSTDTQYF. CDR3 DNA: TGCAGCGACCAGTTATTCAGCACAGATACGCAGTATTTT.

This clonotype was seen ten or more times. V usage is TRBV7-9 and J usage is TRBJ2-5; tentative D call: TRBD1 (5 bases). The CDR3 is made up of 14 amino acids. Germline CDR1 is SEHNR and CDR2 is FQNEAQ (reference sequence). V lost 1 base and J 0 bases, leaving 6 bases between the germline ends. CDR3 nucleotide sequence: TGTGCCAGCAGCTTAGTCAGGGACCAAGAGACCCAGTACTTC. Its protein product is CASSLVRDQETQYF.